This TCR beta chain was retrieved from a study of beta chain features in type 1 diabetes. The CDR3 covers 15 residues. Germline loops: CDR1 SGHRS, CDR2 YFSETQ. V was pared by 3 bases and J by 4 bases, with 8 bases of the junction left unmatched. The isolated RNA, all of it, was reverse transcribed, so expressed TCRB transcripts were what got sequenced. Sequenced by immunoSEQ multiplex PCR; TCRdb stores in-frame clones only, minus some. The sample holds under 450,000 clones, more than 13% seen once. The source material was naive CD4+ T cells from blood. The chain recombines TRBV5-1 with TRBJ2-7, with 9 bases aligning to TRBD1. The clonotype was recovered from a young woman in good health. The CDR3 region has the DNA TGCGCCAGCAGCTGGACGGGACAGGGATTGTACGAGCAGTACTTC. Protein: CASSWTGQGLYEQYF.